These T cell receptor beta chains were read from a single sample in a study of cytomegalovirus exposure and HLA in healthy donors. This table comes from immunoSEQ multiplex PCR, and its TCRdb copy is limited to in-frame clones, with some not included. The sample's table shows about 130,000 clones. Sequencing input: PBMCs. Every receptor here comes from a woman in her sixties or seventies in good health and CMV-seronegative. The CDR3 runs from the conserved cysteine through the conserved F or W. The order of the fields is J gene, D gene, V gene, CDR3 protein, CDR3 DNA. A D gene is named only where the DNA matches it firmly.

>TRBJ2-1|-|TRBV7-9
CASSLAVLYSEQFF
TGTGCCAGCAGCTTAGCTGTCCTATACAGTGAGCAGTTCTTC
>TRBJ2-6|-|TRBV10-3
CAISEAEGATRASSSGANVLTF
TGTGCCATCAGTGAGGCCGAAGGGGCGACAAGGGCCTCGAGCTCTGGGGCCAACGTCCTGACTTTC
>TRBJ2-7|-|TRBV19
CASSIRSGSEQYF
TGTGCCAGTAGTATCCGATCAGGTTCCGAGCAGTACTTC
>TRBJ2-2|-|TRBV2
CASGRGELFF
TGTGCCAGCGGGAGAGGGGAGCTGTTTTTT
>TRBJ1-1|TRBD1|TRBV11-2
CASSWDRVNTEAFF
TGTGCCAGCAGCTGGGACAGGGTGAACACTGAAGCTTTCTTT
>TRBJ1-2|TRBD1|TRBV29-1
CSARRDRVYGYTF
TGCAGCGCTCGCCGGGACAGGGTATATGGCTACACCTTC
>TRBJ1-5|-|TRBV29-1
CSVGYGSNQPQHF
TGCAGCGTTGGGTATGGCAGCAATCAGCCCCAGCATTTT
>TRBJ2-7|TRBD1|TRBV19
CASRGQGALGSYEQYF
TGTGCCAGTAGGGGACAGGGGGCTCTTGGCTCCTACGAGCAGTACTTC
>TRBJ1-4|TRBD1|TRBV6-6
CASSYFLGQDNEKLFF
TGTGCCAGCAGTTACTTTTTGGGACAGGATAATGAAAAACTGTTTTTT
>TRBJ2-5|-|TRBV18
CASSLFQETQYF
TGTGCCAGCTCTCTTTTCCAAGAGACCCAGTACTTC
>TRBJ1-5|TRBD1|TRBV19
CASSTDRGLQPQHF
TGTGCCAGTAGCACGGACAGGGGGCTTCAGCCCCAGCATTTT
>TRBJ2-1|TRBD1|TRBV6-1
CASKRQGSVYEQFF
TGTGCCAGCAAGAGACAGGGCTCTGTCTATGAGCAGTTCTTC
>TRBJ2-5|-|TRBV5-4
CASSLWSEETQYF
TGTGCCAGCAGCTTATGGTCGGAAGAGACCCAGTACTTC
>TRBJ1-1|-|TRBV6-1
CASNRGRGTEAFF
TGTGCCAGCAATCGCGGAAGAGGTACTGAAGCTTTCTTT
>TRBJ1-3|-|TRBV2
CASSEAGAGNTIYF
TGTGCCAGCAGTGAAGCAGGGGCTGGAAACACCATATATTTT
>TRBJ2-7|-|TRBV6-5
CASSYTGVGEQYF
TGTGCCAGCAGTTACACGGGGGTAGGCGAGCAGTACTTC
>TRBJ2-3|TRBD2|TRBV5-1
CASSWGPSGGAGDTQYF
TGCGCCAGCAGCTGGGGACCGAGCGGGGGGGCAGGTGATACGCAGTATTTT
>TRBJ2-3|TRBD2|TRBV7-9
CASRRTSTDTQYF
TGTGCCAGCAGGAGGACTAGTACGGATACGCAGTATTTT
>TRBJ1-2|-|TRBV18
CASSPVPGQNFNYGYTF
TGTGCCAGCTCACCAGTCCCCGGACAGAATTTTAACTATGGCTACACCTTC
>TRBJ2-5|TRBD2|TRBV5-4
CASSAPGLAGVREQYF
TGTGCCAGCAGCGCTCCGGGACTAGCGGGAGTTAGGGAGCAGTACTTC
>TRBJ2-1|-|TRBV2
CASMSGRGPYNEQFF
TGTGCCAGCATGAGTGGGCGGGGGCCGTACAATGAGCAGTTCTTC
>TRBJ2-5|TRBD1|TRBV18
CASSPRTGPYETQYF
TGTGCCAGCTCACCACGGACAGGGCCGTACGAGACCCAGTACTTC
>TRBJ1-1|TRBD1|TRBV28
CASRPGQGGEAFF
TGTGCCAGCAGACCTGGACAAGGGGGCGAAGCTTTCTTT
>TRBJ1-6|-|TRBV21-1
CASSPKTPHPRYNSPLHF
TGTGCCAGCAGCCCCAAGACACCCCACCCTCGGTATAATTCACCCCTCCACTTT
>TRBJ2-7|-|TRBV7-6
CASSLRFGSDEQYF
TGTGCCAGCAGCTTAAGGTTCGGGAGTGACGAGCAGTACTTC
>TRBJ1-1|-|TRBV5-4
CASSRGFDTEAFF
TGTGCCAGCAGCCGGGGATTCGACACTGAAGCTTTCTTT
>TRBJ1-4|TRBD1|TRBV28
CASSRGTGRFLPNEKLFF
TGTGCCAGCAGTCGCGGGACAGGGCGCTTTTTACCTAATGAAAAACTGTTTTTT
>TRBJ2-6|-|TRBV2
CASTAGTRRSGANVLTF
TGTGCCAGCACGGCCGGGACACGAAGGTCAGGGGCCAACGTCCTGACTTTC
>TRBJ1-1|TRBD1|TRBV11-3
CASSARGPITF
TGTGCCAGCAGCGCAAGGGGGCCAATCACTTTT
>TRBJ2-2|TRBD1|TRBV7-9
CASSSPGQINTGELFF
TGTGCCAGCAGCTCACCGGGACAGATAAACACCGGGGAGCTGTTTTTT
>TRBJ2-1|-|TRBV2
CASSDRLAYRGEQFF
TGTGCCAGCAGTGACCGGCTAGCGTATAGGGGTGAGCAGTTCTTC
>TRBJ1-5|-|TRBV28
CASSPGIGQPQHF
TGTGCCAGCAGCCCAGGGATTGGTCAGCCCCAGCATTTT
>TRBJ1-6|TRBD1|TRBV28
CASRGSGTGYYSPLHF
TGTGCCAGCAGGGGTAGTGGGACAGGGTATTACTCACCCCTCCACTTT
>TRBJ1-1|-|TRBV2
CASSRLPLTRVNTEAFF
TGTGCCAGCTCACGGCTTCCCCTAACCCGGGTGAACACTGAAGCTTTCTTT
>TRBJ1-4|-|TRBV19
CASSVTATNEKLFF
TGTGCCAGTAGTGTTACAGCAACTAATGAAAAACTGTTTTTT
>TRBJ1-1|-|TRBV9
CASSTSTGYTEAFF
TGTGCCAGCAGCACCTCAACAGGGTACACTGAAGCTTTCTTT
>TRBJ2-2|TRBD2|TRBV6-1
CASSEVAGGSTGELFF
TGTGCCAGCAGTGAGGTAGCGGGAGGTTCCACCGGGGAGCTGTTTTTT
>TRBJ1-2|-|TRBV28
CASRDHQGQSHYGYTF
TGTGCCAGCAGAGACCATCAAGGACAGAGTCACTATGGCTACACCTTC
>TRBJ2-7|-|TRBV29-1
CSVVGRDPSYEQYF
TGCAGCGTTGTTGGACGGGATCCCTCCTACGAGCAGTACTTC
>TRBJ2-1|TRBD2|TRBV10-3
CAISAGLAGYNEQFF
TGTGCCATCAGTGCCGGACTAGCGGGCTACAATGAGCAGTTCTTC
>TRBJ2-7|TRBD1|TRBV5-1
CASSLVPGQTYEQYF
TGCGCCAGCAGCTTGGTTCCGGGACAGACCTACGAGCAGTACTTC
>TRBJ2-3|-|TRBV21-1
CASSSIGSTDTQYF
TGTGCCAGCAGTTCAATCGGGAGCACAGATACGCAGTATTTT
>TRBJ1-2|-|TRBV6-1
CASTLGGAFEGYTF
TGTGCCAGCACCCTGGGGGGGGCTTTTGAGGGCTACACCTTC
>TRBJ1-1|-|TRBV18
CASSLDRNTEAFF
TGTGCCAGCTCCTTGGACAGGAACACTGAAGCTTTCTTT
>TRBJ1-4|-|TRBV10-1
CASSENRGEKLFF
TGCGCCAGCAGTGAAAACCGGGGTGAAAAACTGTTTTTT